This entry features one TCR beta chain sequence. What it recognizes is unknown. These data come from a study of shared clonotypes between healthy human individuals. Study outcomes and limitations: Sampling used blood alone; tissue repertoires probably differ.

Trimming removed 9 bases from V and 0 bases from J, with 9 bases in between. This CDR3 comprises 13 residues. Germline CDR1 is SNHLY and CDR2 is FYNNEI. In replicate PCRs of sorted subsets, roughly 200 ng DNA, approximately 30,000 T cell genomes, was used. Original handling: ImmunoSEQ junction-only sequences lacked quality scores, so their filtering differed. TCRdb's table, derived via immunoSEQ multiplex PCR, lists solely in-frame clones and lacks some. That table gives V, J and clone size, and the DNA gave D and trimming. The data hold roughly 700,000 clones, with around two thirds observed a single time.

The rearrangement uses TRBV2 and TRBJ2-1, with a possible D match to TRBD2 (5 bases). Sequencing used memory CD4+ T cells sorted from blood. The subset denotes: CD45RA-negative fraction. The clonotype comes from a woman in her twenties or thirties in good health. CDR3 sequence reads: CASLAGSYNEQFF. Here the CDR3 DNA reads TGTGCCAGTCTAGCAGGCTCCTACAATGAGCAGTTCTTC.